The source of this TCR beta chain is a study of glioma-infiltrating T cells after dendritic cell vaccination. The wider study: Samples are from glioblastoma patients in Phase I and II dendritic cell vaccine trials. Autologous tumor lysate-pulsed dendritic cell vaccination was given between about 2003 and 2013. General study results and limits: Longer survival after dendritic cell vaccination followed higher pretreatment TIL content.

The time point was: after dendritic cell vaccination, including at tumor progression/relapse. PBMC sampling occurred before vaccination, two weeks after the third dose, and at progression. V lost 0 bases and J lost 1, with 18 bases in between. The CDR3 is made up of 18 amino acids. Germline lookup yields CDR1 SGHDN and CDR2 FVKESK. Here immunoSEQ multiplex PCR was the method, and the copy in TCRdb shows in-frame clones only, minus some. The data contain around 83,000 clones, approximately 81% of them singletons. This clone was counted once. Its antigen is not known. Sequenced here: blood, sampled after dendritic cell vaccination. The clonotype originates from a human donor with glioblastoma. V and J are TRBV14 and TRBJ1-2, with a tentative D call TRBD1 (5 bases). The CDR3: CASSQDPRRGDGNYGYTF. The CDR3 DNA sequence: TGTGCCAGCAGCCAAGATCCAAGGCGGGGGGATGGTAACTATGGCTACACCTTC. The whole variable domain, filled in from reference TRBV14 and TRBJ1-2, reads EAGVTQFPSHSVIEKGQTVTLRCDPISGHDNLYWYRRVMGKEIKFLLHFVKESKQDESGMPNNRFLAERTGGTYSTLKVQPAELEDSGVYFCASSQDPRRGDGNYGYTFGSGTRLTVV.